Presented here are 15 T cell receptor beta chains from one specimen sequenced in a study of blood T cell repertoires in COVID-19. Here immunoSEQ multiplex PCR was the method, and the copy in TCRdb shows in-frame clones only, minus some. Among around 260,000 clones listed, approximately 84% were seen once. The specimen was peripheral blood. The receptors derive from a person aged 65 to 85 with COVID-19, enrolled during active disease.

The chain couples TRBV10-3 to TRBJ2-5, with 13 bases identical to TRBD2. V shed 6 bases, J shed 5 bases, and the junction held 6 bases outside the gene matches. The CDR3 runs to 15 residues. CDR1 and CDR2 (germline): ENHRY, SYGVKD. In DNA form, the CDR3 reads TGTGCCATCAGCCCCGGGACTAGCGGGGTGGAGACCCAGTACTTC. This sequence encodes CAISPGTSGVETQYF.

The chain links TRBV19 to TRBJ2-3, with TRBD1 identical over 8 bases. Losses at the gene ends were 7 bases for V and 4 bases for J; bases not matched to a gene: 7. CDR1 is LNHDA, CDR2 SQIVND, per germline (reference sequence). CDR3 length: 14 amino acids. CDR3 nucleotides: TGTGCCAGTACCCAAGGACAGGGCGCAGATACGCAGTATTTT. This codes for CASTQGQGADTQYF.

The chain is built from TRBV19 and TRBJ2-5; TRBD1 matches 8 bases. J lost 5 bases, V lost 3 bases, and 8 bases had no gene match. The CDR3 has 15 amino acids. Per the germline V gene, CDR1 is LNHDA and CDR2 is SQIVND (reference sequence). The CDR3 DNA is TGTGCCAGTAGTATCATTCAGGGGGCCGGGGAGACCCAGTACTTC. It encodes CASSIIQGAGETQYF.

The genes are TRBV5-1 and TRBJ2-7; the match to TRBD1 covers 10 bases. The CDR3 runs 15 residues. The junction had 5 bases not matched to a gene; V was cut back by 2 bases and J by 3 bases. The germline CDR1 and CDR2 sequences are SGHRS and YFSETQ. CDR3 amino acids: CASSFRDRGIYEQYF. The CDR3 bases are TGCGCCAGCAGCTTCCGGGACAGGGGCATCTACGAGCAGTACTTC.

The V call is TRBV19, the J call TRBJ1-4; 7 positions agree with TRBD1. This CDR3 has 15 amino acids. Germline assignment: CDR1 LNHDA and CDR2 SQIVND (reference sequence). V dropped 5 bases and J dropped 4; count of bases not matched to a gene: 7. This CDR3 reads CASSVRQGSNEKLFF. CDR3 nucleotides: TGTGCCAGTAGTGTCCGACAGGGAAGTAATGAAAAACTGTTTTTT.

The gene calls are TRBV6-2 or TRBV6-3 and TRBJ2-7, with D maybe TRBD2 (6 bases). Trimming took 5 bases from V and 2 from J, leaving 16 bases between them. Germline values: CDR1 MNHEY, CDR2 SVGEGT. The CDR3 length is 15 residues. The CDR3 is CASSLRVLAAYEQYF. CDR3 nucleotide sequence: TGTGCCAGCAGTCTCCGGGTATTAGCGGCCTACGAGCAGTACTTC.

J is TRBJ2-1 and V is TRBV3-1 (or the pseudogene TRBV3-2); 10 nucleotides agree with TRBD1. Losses at the gene ends were 4 bases for V and 10 bases for J; bases not matched to a gene: 4. The CDR3 length is 13 residues. Per germline, CDR1 LGHDT and CDR2 YNNKEL (reference sequence). The CDR3 coding sequence is TGTGCCAGCAGCCCGGGACAGGGGTTCGAGCAGTTCTTC. It yields the protein CASSPGQGFEQFF.

This chain uses TRBV12-3 or TRBV12-4 with TRBJ2-7, with a weak D call TRBD2 (5 bases). The V and J ends lost 5 bases and 3 bases respectively, with 8 bases between them. The CDR3 covers 12 residues. The CDR3 DNA is TGTGCCAGCAGTCTCGACTACTACGAGCAGTACTTC. Residues: CASSLDYYEQYF.

The chain uses TRBV28 and TRBJ1-2, with D unresolved. The CDR3 contains 13 residues. Germline-derived CDR1 and CDR2 are MDHEN and SYDVKM. V lost 4 bases to trimming and J lost 4 bases, with 10 bases between them. CDR3 amino acids: CASSSQNTYGYTF. In nucleotides, the CDR3 is TGTGCCAGCAGTTCCCAGAACACCTATGGCTACACCTTC.

This chain uses TRBV6-5 with TRBJ2-1, with a weak D call TRBD1 (5 bases). The CDR3 runs to 13 residues. Germline-derived CDR1 and CDR2 are MNHEY and SVGAGI. Trimming pared 4 bases from V and 4 bases from J, leaving 8 bases between. CDR3: CASSLRQYNEQFF. In nucleotides, the CDR3 is TGTGCCAGCAGTTTACGACAGTACAATGAGCAGTTCTTC.

The V gene is TRBV5-6, the J gene TRBJ1-2, with no clear D. CDR1 is SGHDT, CDR2 YYEEEE, per germline. V lost 0 bases and J 8 bases, leaving 11 bases between the germline ends. The CDR3 consists of 13 residues. The CDR3 reads CASSLDLEGGYTF. The CDR3, as DNA: TGTGCCAGCAGCTTGGATCTCGAGGGCGGCTACACCTTC.

This rearrangement joins TRBV3-1 (or the pseudogene TRBV3-2) to TRBJ1-6; the match to TRBD1 covers 7 bases. The J segment lost 8 bases and the V segment lost 1 base, leaving 8 bases of the junction unmatched. This CDR3 has 16 amino acids. Germline CDR1 reads LGHDT; CDR2 reads YNNKEL (reference sequence). The CDR3, as DNA: TGTGCCAGCAGCCAAGCCAGACAGGGCATGGATTCACCCCTCCACTTT. Its translation is CASSQARQGMDSPLHF.

This chain uses TRBV4-3 with TRBJ2-3, with D possibly matching TRBD2 (6 bases). The CDR3 length is 15 residues. Germline CDR1 and CDR2: LGHNA and YSLEER. Trimming took off 0 bases at V and 1 base at J, with 8 bases between the two ends. The CDR3 bases are TGCGCCAGCAGCCAAGAAGGAGGGGGCACAGATACGCAGTATTTT. This encodes CASSQEGGGTDTQYF.

V gene TRBV7-2 combines with J gene TRBJ1-1; a weak D match, TRBD1 (5 bases). CDR1 is SGHTA, CDR2 FQGNSA, per germline. Trimming stripped 2 bases from V and 3 bases from J, with 13 bases between. The CDR3 spans 15 residues. DNA of the CDR3: TGTGCCAGCAGCTTAAAAAGGGGCTGGGACACTGAAGCTTTCTTT. It yields the protein CASSLKRGWDTEAFF.

The rearrangement joins TRBV5-6 to TRBJ2-4; 8 bases are a match to TRBD1. The CDR3 is made up of 15 amino acids. Germline V gene sequence: CDR1 SGHDT, CDR2 YYEEEE. After removal of 6 bases from V and 0 bases from J, the junction contained 5 bases not matched to a gene. The CDR3 spells CASTDTGGAKNIQYF. The CDR3 nucleotides are TGTGCCAGCACCGACACAGGGGGAGCCAAAAACATTCAGTACTTC.